The rows below give T cell receptor beta chains drawn from one sample of a study of response to subunit inactivated influenza vaccine. Using its own MiXCR run on the RT-PCR reads, TCRdb lists one record per CDR3 protein. The sample holds a few hundred thousand distinct CDR3 sequences; around 15% are singletons and the top ten take around 10%. The sample was PBMCs from blood, taken 11 to 12 days after vaccination. The source is a man in his fifties or sixties who received an inactivated influenza vaccine. CDR3s include the opening cysteine and the closing phenylalanine or tryptophan. Fields, in order: clone size, J gene, D gene, V gene, CDR3 protein, CDR3 DNA. The D gene is left open where the match is weak. Clone size is not always given. Where it is, it says once, few, many or a class for expanded clones.

- | TRBJ2-3 | - | TRBV12-3/TRBV12-4 | CASSLVVGGGTDTQYF | TGTGCCAGCAGTTTAGTCGTCGGGGGCGGCACAGATACGCAGTATTTT
many | TRBJ2-7 | TRBD2 | TRBV10-3 | CAISGGGYEQYF | TGTGCCATTAGTGGGGGGGGATACGAGCAGTACTTC
- | TRBJ1-2 | - | TRBV7-2 | CASSLGEQRYGYTF | TGTGCCAGCAGCTTAGGCGAACAGCGCTATGGCTACACCTTC
few | TRBJ2-1 | TRBD1 | TRBV4-2 | CASSLGTGSPFF | TGTGCCAGCAGCCTTGGGACAGGGAGTCCGTTCTTC
once | TRBJ2-3 | - | TRBV6-2/TRBV6-3 | CASTSEVGVVDTQYF | TGTGCCAGCACTTCAGAGGTGGGAGTGGTGGATACGCAGTATTTT
- | TRBJ1-6 | - | TRBV6-1 | CASRKLRGVSESPLHF | TGTGCCAGCAGGAAGTTGAGGGGGGTTAGTGAATCACCCCTCCACTTT
few | TRBJ2-7 | - | TRBV11-2 | CASSVPQGEQYF | TGTGCCAGCAGCGTACCCCAGGGAGAGCAGTACTTC
many | TRBJ1-1 | - | TRBV12-3/TRBV12-4 | CASSLRAGAAEAFF | TGTGCCAGCAGCCTAAGGGCGGGGGCTGCTGAAGCTTTCTTT
few | TRBJ2-5 | - | TRBV12-3/TRBV12-4 | CASSFLGGSEETQYF | TGTGCCAGCAGTTTTCTCGGGGGTAGTGAGGAGACCCAGTACTTC
few | TRBJ2-2 | - | TRBV20-1 | CSAGTNGELFF | TGCAGTGCGGGGACAAACGGGGAGCTGTTTTTT
few | TRBJ2-7 | - | TRBV28 | CASSLLGGGRVYEQYF | TGTGCCAGCAGTTTACTCGGGGGTGGCAGAGTTTACGAGCAGTACTTC
few | TRBJ2-7 | - | TRBV11-2 | CASSLGPQGDFYEQYF | TGTGCCAGCAGCTTAGGACCCCAGGGTGATTTCTACGAGCAGTACTTC
many | TRBJ2-2 | TRBD2 | TRBV4-2 | CASSQSGGSGRVLTGELFF | TGTGCCAGCAGCCAATCCGGCGGTAGCGGGAGGGTTCTCACCGGGGAGCTGTTTTTT
few | TRBJ2-3 | TRBD1 | TRBV5-1 | CASTTQQGTTDTQYF | TGCGCCAGCACAACTCAACAGGGGACCACAGATACGCAGTATTTT
- | TRBJ1-2 | TRBD1 | TRBV7-9 | CASSAPGTGGAVGYTF | TGTGCCAGCAGTGCCCCCGGGACAGGGGGCGCGGTGGGGTACACCTTC
few | TRBJ2-5 | TRBD1 | TRBV7-9 | CASSPKWTGGETQYF | TGTGCCAGCAGCCCTAAGTGGACAGGGGGAGAGACCCAGTACTTC
few | TRBJ2-1 | - | TRBV10-2 | CASSEYRSYEQFF | TGCGCCAGCAGTGAATACCGTAGCTATGAGCAGTTCTTC
- | TRBJ2-7 | - | TRBV20-1 | CSARVLGRNLEQYF | TGCAGTGCTAGAGTCTTAGGACGGAACTTAGAGCAGTACTTC
- | TRBJ1-5 | TRBD1 | TRBV12-3/TRBV12-4 | CASSLGTGAQPQHF | TGTGCCAGCAGTTTAGGGACAGGGGCTCAGCCCCAGCATTTT
few | TRBJ2-5 | - | TRBV11-2 | CASSLQGGAGTQYF | TGTGCCAGCAGCTTACAAGGGGGCGCGGGAACCCAGTACTTC
few | TRBJ2-1 | - | TRBV2 | CASSEMTPYNEQFF | TGTGCCAGCAGTGAAATGACACCGTACAATGAGCAGTTCTTC
few | TRBJ2-7 | - | TRBV18 | CASSPTGTDYEQYF | TGTGCCAGCTCACCAACGGGGACTGACTACGAGCAGTACTTC
few | TRBJ1-1 | - | TRBV20-1 | CSASETADTEAFF | TGCAGTGCTAGTGAGACAGCAGACACTGAAGCTTTCTTT
- | TRBJ2-1 | TRBD2 | TRBV27 | CASSLYGRGGVMDEQFF | TGTGCCAGCAGTTTATACGGGCGGGGGGGCGTAATGGATGAGCAGTTCTTC
- | TRBJ2-1 | - | TRBV20-1 | CSATTPDGNEQFF | TGCAGTGCTACCACCCCGGACGGCAATGAGCAGTTCTTC
- | TRBJ1-1 | TRBD1 | TRBV5-5 | CASSLDRVQAFF | TGTGCCAGCAGCCTAGACAGGGTTCAAGCTTTCTTT
many | TRBJ1-5 | - | TRBV6-1 | CATADINNQPQHF | TGTGCCACCGCCGACATAAACAATCAGCCCCAGCATTTT
few | TRBJ2-1 | - | TRBV14 | CASSPPPGAPYNEQFF | TGTGCCAGCAGCCCTCCTCCGGGGGCCCCCTACAATGAGCAGTTCTTC
- | TRBJ1-2 | - | TRBV12-3/TRBV12-4 | CASKTGYGYTF | TGTGCCAGCAAGACAGGCTATGGCTACACCTTC
few | TRBJ1-1 | - | TRBV4-3 | CASSQKGVFGSYEAFF | TGCGCCAGCAGCCAAAAGGGAGTTTTCGGATCCTATGAAGCTTTCTTT
- | TRBJ2-3 | - | TRBV7-6 | CASSSAGVGFGTDTQYF | TGTGCCAGCAGCTCCGCCGGGGTAGGGTTTGGTACAGATACGCAGTATTTT
many | TRBJ2-5 | TRBD1 | TRBV28 | CASKESRTGLQETQYF | TGTGCCAGCAAAGAATCCCGGACAGGACTCCAAGAGACCCAGTACTTC
many | TRBJ2-7 | - | TRBV5-1 | CASSRPGKAHYEQYF | TGCGCCAGCAGTCGCCCGGGAAAGGCCCACTACGAGCAGTACTTC
few | TRBJ2-1 | TRBD1 | TRBV6-5 | CASSSRTGGSNEQFF | TGTGCCAGCAGTTCCAGGACAGGGGGCTCAAATGAGCAGTTCTTC
few | TRBJ1-5 | - | TRBV5-6 | CASSSSRAGFNQPQHF | TGTGCCAGCAGCTCCAGCCGAGCGGGATTCAATCAGCCCCAGCATTTT
few | TRBJ2-2 | - | TRBV11-2 | CASSLGHPGELFF | TGTGCCAGCAGCTTAGGCCATCCAGGGGAGCTGTTTTTT
few | TRBJ2-2 | - | TRBV6-2/TRBV6-3 | CASSFSGADTGELFF | TGTGCCAGCAGTTTCTCAGGGGCTGACACCGGGGAGCTGTTTTTT
few | TRBJ2-7 | - | TRBV6-2/TRBV6-3 | CASSRLSLSYEQYF | TGTGCCAGCAGTAGACTAAGCCTGTCCTACGAGCAGTACTTC
few | TRBJ2-1 | TRBD2 | TRBV9 | CASSVAGLAYNEQFF | TGTGCCAGCAGCGTAGCGGGACTAGCTTACAATGAGCAGTTCTTC
few | TRBJ2-7 | TRBD1 | TRBV5-1 | CASSPTGTGTNEQYF | TGCGCCAGCAGCCCAACCGGGACAGGGACAAACGAGCAGTACTTC
- | TRBJ2-7 | - | TRBV18 | CASSLSDTSEQYF | TGTGCCAGCTCACTTTCAGACACGTCGGAGCAGTACTTC
many | TRBJ2-1 | TRBD1 | TRBV5-6 | CASSSGQGAWDEQFF | TGTGCCAGCAGCTCTGGACAGGGGGCTTGGGATGAGCAGTTCTTC
- | TRBJ2-3 | - | TRBV28 | CASGLGSSTDTQYF | TGTGCCAGCGGCCTGGGGAGTAGCACAGATACGCAGTATTTT
- | TRBJ2-7 | TRBD1 | TRBV6-2/TRBV6-3 | CASSQRDRGLYEQYF | TGTGCCAGCAGTCAACGGGACAGGGGGCTTTACGAGCAGTACTTC
many | TRBJ2-1 | - | TRBV4-2 | CASSQTISRAYNEQFF | TGTGCCAGCAGCCAGACTATCTCGAGGGCCTACAATGAGCAGTTCTTC
few | TRBJ2-3 | - | TRBV6-2/TRBV6-3 | CASSTGGAITDTQYF | TGTGCCAGCAGTACCGGCGGGGCAATCACAGATACGCAGTATTTT
- | TRBJ2-7 | - | TRBV7-2 | CASSLTGHNSYEQYF | TGTGCCAGCAGCTTAACGGGACACAACTCCTACGAGCAGTACTTC
many | TRBJ2-5 | - | TRBV10-3 | CAISEGPGQETQYF | TGTGCCATCAGTGAAGGTCCGGGTCAAGAGACCCAGTACTTC
few | TRBJ2-1 | - | TRBV24-1 | CATSDSQVRSYNEQFF | TGTGCCACCAGTGACTCACAGGTCCGCTCCTACAATGAGCAGTTCTTC
- | TRBJ2-7 | - | TRBV7-9 | CASSSGGRGAYEQYF | TGTGCCAGCAGCTCGGGGGGCAGGGGTGCCTACGAGCAGTACTTC
- | TRBJ2-1 | - | TRBV5-5 | CASSFLGAYNEQFF | TGTGCCAGCAGCTTCCTAGGGGCGTACAATGAGCAGTTCTTC
- | TRBJ2-3 | - | TRBV19 | CASSMQSTDTQYF | TGTGCCAGTAGTATGCAGTCCACAGATACGCAGTATTTT
- | TRBJ1-6 | - | TRBV6-2/TRBV6-3 | CASSLLWGGPRPLHF | TGTGCCAGCAGCCTGCTGTGGGGCGGGCCGAGGCCCCTCCACTTT
- | TRBJ1-1 | TRBD1 | TRBV20-1 | CSAGDRGRAFF | TGCAGTGCGGGGGACAGGGGGCGAGCTTTCTTT
many | TRBJ2-2 | TRBD2 | TRBV29-1 | CSALGASGRLNTGELFF | TGCAGCGCCCTGGGGGCTAGCGGGAGGCTGAACACCGGGGAGCTGTTTTTT
few | TRBJ2-3 | - | TRBV5-6 | CASSLGTYTDTQYF | TGTGCCAGCAGCTTGGGAACCTACACAGATACGCAGTATTTT
few | TRBJ1-1 | - | TRBV29-1 | CSVVRVGNTEAFF | TGCAGCGTTGTAAGGGTGGGGAACACTGAAGCTTTCTTT
few | TRBJ1-6 | - | TRBV18 | CASSLRDSPLHF | TGTGCCAGCTCACTTCGAGACTCACCCCTCCACTTT
- | TRBJ2-7 | - | TRBV12-3/TRBV12-4 | CASSLSAESYEQYF | TGTGCCAGCAGTTTAAGTGCAGAATCCTACGAGCAGTACTTC
- | TRBJ1-6 | TRBD1 | TRBV5-1 | CASSLAGQYYSPLHF | TGCGCCAGCAGCTTGGCGGGACAGTACTATTCACCCCTCCACTTT